This is a list of T cell receptor beta chains from one sample in a study of T cells in localized non-small cell lung cancer. Some clones are missing from TCRdb's copy, which holds only in-frame ones; the method was immunoSEQ multiplex PCR. The profile shows around 130,000 clones, 89% of them singletons. The specimen was peripheral blood, collected before any cancer treatment. The receptor source for this set is a female donor aged 60 or older with stage I lung adenocarcinoma. The CDR3 runs from the conserved cysteine through the conserved F or W. Fields, in order: CDR3 length, J gene, V gene, D gene, clone size, CDR3 protein, CDR3 DNA. D genes are given only for firm matches. Size is stated for part of the rows, as once, few or many counts, or as a class when the clone is expanded.

>14|TRBJ2-7|TRBV7-8|TRBD1|.
CASSRDRSSYEQYF
TGTGCCAGCAGCAGGGACAGGAGTTCCTACGAGCAGTACTTC
>12|TRBJ2-1|TRBV29-1|TRBD1|.
CSGGQGRDEQFF
TGCAGCGGAGGACAGGGGCGAGATGAGCAGTTCTTC
>13|TRBJ2-1|TRBV19|.|.
CASSDSGLNEQFF
TGTGCCAGTAGTGATAGCGGCCTCAATGAGCAGTTCTTC
>17|TRBJ1-1|TRBV28|.|.
CASSGPGRGLMNTEAFF
TGTGCCAGCAGTGGTCCCGGAAGAGGTTTAATGAACACTGAAGCTTTCTTT
>14|TRBJ1-1|TRBV21-1|.|.
CASSKFAGNTEAFF
TGTGCCAGCAGCAAATTCGCGGGGAACACTGAAGCTTTCTTT
>16|TRBJ1-5|TRBV2|.|.
CAGGGQGGRSNQPQHF
TGTGCCGGTGGGGGCCAGGGAGGAAGGAGCAATCAGCCCCAGCATTTT
>15|TRBJ1-2|TRBV6-1|.|.
CASSDSGRVDYGYTF
TGTGCCAGCTCCGATTCGGGCAGGGTGGACTATGGCTACACCTTC
>15|TRBJ1-5|TRBV18|TRBD1|.
CASSYTGTGNQPQHF
TGTGCCAGCTCATACACCGGGACAGGCAATCAGCCCCAGCATTTT
>15|TRBJ1-2|TRBV28|.|.
CASSWQVRDEDGYTF
TGTGCCAGCAGTTGGCAGGTTAGGGATGAGGATGGCTACACCTTC
>15|TRBJ2-7|TRBV10-1|TRBD2|once
CASSPLAGGLYEQYF
TGCGCCAGCAGCCCCCTAGCGGGAGGCCTCTACGAGCAGTACTTC
>13|TRBJ2-7|TRBV5-4|TRBD1|.
CASSRGQIFEQYF
TGTGCCAGCAGCCGGGGACAGATCTTCGAGCAGTACTTC
>16|TRBJ2-5|TRBV5-1|TRBD2|.
CASSFLGLAGEETQYF
TGCGCCAGCAGCTTCCTCGGACTAGCGGGGGAAGAGACCCAGTACTTC
>16|TRBJ2-5|TRBV29-1|TRBD1|.
CSVELARTGGGETQYF
TGCAGCGTCGAACTAGCCCGGACAGGGGGAGGAGAGACCCAGTACTTC
>15|TRBJ2-7|TRBV5-1|.|.
CASSLTPGSHYEQYF
TGCGCCAGCAGCTTGACCCCCGGGAGCCACTACGAGCAGTACTTC
>12|TRBJ1-2|TRBV7-9|.|.
CASTKGGWGYTF
TGTGCCAGCACCAAGGGAGGGTGGGGCTACACCTTC
>18|TRBJ2-1|TRBV7-8|.|.
CASSTPSSRGRTVGEQFF
TGTGCCAGCAGCACACCCTCCTCGAGGGGACGGACTGTCGGTGAGCAGTTCTTC
>12|TRBJ1-2|TRBV19|TRBD1|.
CASWDRLYGYTF
TGTGCCAGCTGGGACAGACTCTATGGCTACACCTTC
>15|TRBJ2-5|TRBV25-1|TRBD2|.
CASSEARGAGETQYF
TGTGCCAGCAGTGAGGCGCGGGGGGCTGGGGAGACCCAGTACTTC
>15|TRBJ2-7|TRBV28|.|.
CASSLRGSDKYEQYF
TGTGCCAGCAGTTTACGAGGTAGCGATAAGTACGAGCAGTACTTC
>12|TRBJ2-7|TRBV6-5|TRBD1|.
CASRRTGGEQYF
TGTGCCAGCAGGCGGACAGGGGGCGAGCAGTACTTC
>14|TRBJ2-1|TRBV11-2|.|.
CASSRRGGDNEQFF
TGTGCCAGCAGCCGAAGAGGTGGGGACAATGAGCAGTTCTTC
>12|TRBJ1-1|TRBV2|TRBD1|few
CASSLQGTEAFF
TGTGCCAGCAGTTTACAGGGGACTGAAGCTTTCTTT
>12|TRBJ2-2|TRBV2|.|.
CASCLKTGELFF
TGTGCCAGCTGCTTGAAGACCGGGGAGCTGTTTTTT
>18|TRBJ2-4|TRBV2|.|once
CASSEESRGARAKNIQYF
TGTGCCAGCAGTGAAGAATCCAGGGGCGCACGGGCCAAAAACATTCAGTACTTC
>17|TRBJ1-5|TRBV6-1|.|.
CASSEAGGSYSNQPQHF
TGTGCCAGCAGTGAAGCGGGGGGTTCCTATAGCAATCAGCCCCAGCATTTT
>16|TRBJ2-1|TRBV2|TRBD2|.
CASYPLSGGGYNEQFF
TGTGCCAGCTACCCCCTTTCTGGCGGGGGCTACAATGAGCAGTTCTTC
>13|TRBJ1-2|TRBV11-2|.|.
CASSLALNYGYTF
TGTGCCAGCAGCTTAGCACTGAACTATGGCTACACCTTC
>13|TRBJ1-2|TRBV5-1|.|.
CASSPGRLYGYTF
TGCGCCAGCAGTCCTGGACGGTTATATGGCTACACCTTC
>13|TRBJ2-1|TRBV18|.|.
CASSPDRDNEQFF
TGTGCCAGCTCACCCGACCGCGACAATGAGCAGTTCTTC
>15|TRBJ2-1|TRBV7-9|.|.
CASTSSRALYNEQFF
TGTGCCAGCACCTCCTCCAGGGCCCTTTACAATGAGCAGTTCTTC
>16|TRBJ1-1|TRBV19|.|.
CASSPPGTLSNTEAFF
TGTGCCAGTAGTCCCCCCGGGACACTTTCGAACACTGAAGCTTTCTTT
>15|TRBJ1-5|TRBV5-1|.|.
CASSLVGGGGQPQHF
TGCGCCAGCAGCTTGGTAGGGGGAGGTGGTCAGCCCCAGCATTTT
>18|TRBJ2-7|TRBV28|TRBD2|.
CATSGERTRRKEPYEQYF
TGTGCCACTTCGGGGGAGAGGACTAGGAGAAAAGAGCCCTACGAGCAGTACTTC
>13|TRBJ1-2|TRBV7-2|TRBD1|.
CASSARQGQGYTF
TGTGCCAGCAGCGCGAGACAGGGCCAAGGCTACACCTTC
>15|TRBJ2-1|TRBV11-3|.|.
CASSSTHAPYNEQFF
TGTGCCAGCAGCTCTACCCACGCCCCCTACAATGAGCAGTTCTTC
>15|TRBJ2-1|TRBV6-5|TRBD2|.
CASSRSGGPYNEQFF
TGTGCCAGCAGCCGTTCGGGAGGGCCCTACAATGAGCAGTTCTTC
>18|TRBJ2-5|TRBV4-1|TRBD2|.
CASSQDLVSGRARETQYF
TGCGCCAGCAGCCAAGATCTGGTTAGCGGGAGGGCCAGGGAGACCCAGTACTTC